This T cell receptor beta chain originates from a study of glioma-infiltrating T cells. Findings of the study overall: Gliomas, especially low-grade, showed above-expected tissue-blood divergence; non-neoplastic patients showed below.

The iRepertoire nested amplicon-rescue multiplex PCR amplified TCR alpha and beta CDR3s from RNA. TCRdb processed the multiplex PCR reads anew with MiXCR; each CDR3 protein has one entry. The sample comprises about 89,000 distinct CDR3 sequences, about 23% of which are singletons, and more than 6.5% rests with the top ten. Germline-derived CDR1 and CDR2 are SGDLS and YYNGEE. Deletions cut 8 bases from V and 3 bases from J, with 18 bases between. CDR3 length equals 14 residues. Details on this clonotype: Its cognate antigen is unknown. Since a much larger clone is just one base distant, this may be a read error. This likely comes from a read error, as the CDR3 has no conserved phenylalanine or tryptophan at its end.

The V call is TRBV9, the J call TRBJ2-7, with D hard to call. The clonotype comes from a human donor with low-grade glioma or glioblastoma, undergoing nonglioma brain surgery, or in good health (not recorded which). The sequencing sample was made of glioma tissue, nonneoplastic brain tissue, or PBMCs (not recorded which). As DNA, the CDR3 is TGTGCCAGTTCCCGGAGTCCCTCCATCTACGAGCAGTACATC. Amino acids: CASSRSPSIYEQYI.